These 8 T cell receptor beta chains were all obtained from the same sample, sequenced in a study of OX40 agonist ivuxolimab in advanced cancers. TCRdb keeps only in-frame clones here, not all; method: immunoSEQ multiplex PCR. The repertoire holds approximately 70,000 clones, about nine tenths seen once, with roughly 6% in the top ten. The sequencing used CD4+ or CD8+ T cells sorted from blood, collected in a trial of the OX40 agonist ivuxolimab. These receptors originate from an adult with an advanced solid tumor such as melanoma, head and neck, liver or kidney cancer.

V is TRBV7-9 and J is TRBJ2-7; D assignment may be TRBD1 or TRBD2 (6 bases each). V shed 6 bases and J shed 4 bases, with 13 bases lying between them. The CDR3 consists of 13 residues. Germline V gene lookup returns CDR1 SEHNR and CDR2 FQNEAQ (reference sequence). The CDR3 protein is CASSRGERYEQYF. The CDR3 DNA follows: TGTGCCAGCAGTAGGGGGGAGAGGTACGAGCAGTACTTC.

The rearrangement links TRBV6-5 to TRBJ1-3; 8 bases map to TRBD1. V lost 8 bases, J lost 4 bases, and 4 bases stayed unmatched. CDR1 is MNHEY and CDR2 is SVGAGI in the germline V gene. This CDR3 has 13 amino acids. CDR3 in DNA: TGTGCCAGCGGCAGGGGGCTGGGAAACACCATATATTTT. As protein: CASGRGLGNTIYF.

The chain combines TRBV19 with TRBJ1-1; D remains ambiguous. The V end lost 3 bases, the J end lost 4 bases, and 6 bases lay between the germline ends. CDR1 and CDR2 (germline): LNHDA, SQIVND (reference sequence). The CDR3 loop spans 12 amino acids. The CDR3 is CASSIGSTEAFF. Here the CDR3 DNA reads TGTGCCAGTAGTATTGGGAGCACTGAAGCTTTCTTT.

The V call is TRBV4-3, the J call TRBJ1-2; TRBD1 agrees at 9 bases. This CDR3 contains 16 residues. Germline-derived CDR1 and CDR2 are LGHNA and YSLEER. V was pared by 4 bases and J by 6 bases, with 12 bases of the junction left unmatched. The CDR3 coding sequence is TGCGCCAGCAGCCTCGGACAGGGGTCCTACTATGATGGCTACACCTTC. It specifies CASSLGQGSYYDGYTF.

In DNA form, the CDR3 reads TGTGCCAGCAGTTCCGGTCTCTCCCCCTTTGAGAACGAGCAGTACTTC. As protein: CASSSGLSPFENEQYF. The chain combines TRBV28 with TRBJ2-7; D gene uncertain. Trimming removed 4 bases from V and 5 bases from J, with 21 bases in between. CDR1 is MDHEN, CDR2 SYDVKM, per germline. The CDR3 is 16 residues long. The whole variable domain, remainder taken from reference TRBV28 and TRBJ2-7, is DVKVTQSSRYLVKRTGEKVFLECVQDMDHENMFWYRQDPGLGLRLIYFSYDVKMKEKGDIPEGYSVSREKKERFSLILESASTNQTSMYLCASSSGLSPFENEQYFGPGTRLTVT.

The rearrangement uses TRBV27 and TRBJ2-3; TRBD1 matches 12 bases. V shed 6 bases, J shed 0 bases, and the junction held 4 bases outside the gene matches. CDR1 MNHEY and CDR2 SMNVEV come from the germline V gene (reference sequence). The CDR3 has 16 residues. DNA for the CDR3: TGTGCCAGCAGCTCGGGACAGGGGGCCAGCACAGATACGCAGTATTTT. It encodes CASSSGQGASTDTQYF.

The chain couples TRBV27 to TRBJ2-1, with D unclear. The V end lost 2 bases, the J end lost 2 bases, and 7 bases lay between the germline ends. The length of the CDR3 is 14 residues. Germline CDR1 MNHEY, CDR2 SMNVEV (reference sequence). The CDR3, as DNA: TGTGCCAGCAGTTTACGGATAGCCTACAATGAGCAGTTCTTC. Its protein product is CASSLRIAYNEQFF.

The rearrangement joins TRBV6-6 to TRBJ2-5; D call uncertain. CDR1 MNHNY and CDR2 SVGAGI come from the germline V gene (reference sequence). The CDR3 length is 12 residues. The ends were cut back, 6 bases at V and 0 bases at J, with 5 bases in the middle. CDR3 sequence: CASRGYQETQYF. For the CDR3, the DNA is TGTGCCAGCAGAGGCTACCAAGAGACCCAGTACTTC.